These 10 T cell receptor beta chains originate from one sample sequenced in a study of CD8 T cells in Susac syndrome. The RNA, roughly 0.45 to 1 ug, was put through reverse transcription using random hexamers. TCRdb passed the immunoSEQ multiplex PCR reads through MiXCR, listing each CDR3 protein once. Of around 130,000 distinct CDR3 sequences in the sample, about 95% were seen once. The sequenced sample consisted of CD4+ T cells from PBMCs. The receptors come from a human donor in good health.

The rearrangement links TRBV2 to TRBJ2-5, with 13 bases fitting TRBD2. The CDR3 contains 16 residues. Germline V gene data show CDR1 as SNHLY and CDR2 as FYNNEI. V lost 2 bases and J lost 5; bases outside the gene matches: 5. CDR3 DNA: TGTGCCAGCAGTGAAAGCACTAGCGGGAGGGCCGAGACCCAGTACTTC. Its protein product is CASSESTSGRAETQYF.

The chain uses TRBV2 and TRBJ1-5; no reliable D call. The V end was cut by 8 bases, the J end by 5 bases, with 10 bases between. Per germline, CDR1 SNHLY and CDR2 FYNNEI. The CDR3 extends over 12 amino acids. The CDR3 region has the DNA TGTGCCAGCGGAGACGGCCATCAGCCCCAGCATTTT. This codes for CASGDGHQPQHF. Based on the CDR3 plus reference TRBV2 and TRBJ1-5, the full variable domain is EPEVTQTPSHQVTQMGQEVILRCVPISNHLYFYWYRQILGQKVEFLVSFYNNEISEKSEIFDDQFSVERPDGSNFTLKIRSTKLEDSAMYFCASGDGHQPQHFGDGTRLSIL.

The chain joins TRBV29-1 to TRBJ1-2, with 8 bases identical to TRBD1. This CDR3 has 12 residues. Losses at the gene ends were 5 bases for V and 8 bases for J; bases not matched to a gene: 7. Germline-derived CDR1 and CDR2 are SQVTM and ANQGSEA. CDR3 DNA: TGCAGCGTTTCGGGACAGGCTGACGGCTACACCTTC. Translated, it gives CSVSGQADGYTF.

This chain uses TRBV20-1 with TRBJ1-5, with TRBD1 matching 10 bases. The junction had 6 bases not matched to a gene; V was cut back by 3 bases and J by 4 bases. This CDR3 is 15 amino acids long. Germline loops: CDR1 DFQATT, CDR2 SNEGSKA (reference sequence). The CDR3 nucleotides are TGCAGTGCTAGGGATCCGGGACAGGGGAATCAGCCCCAGCATTTT. Amino acids: CSARDPGQGNQPQHF.

The chain joins TRBV2 to TRBJ2-3; D remains unclear. The CDR3 extends over 11 amino acids. Trimming stripped 8 bases from V and 2 bases from J, with 5 bases between. The germline CDR1 and CDR2 sequences are SNHLY and FYNNEI. The CDR3 loop is CASGFTDTQYF. DNA of the CDR3: TGTGCCAGCGGTTTCACAGATACGCAGTATTTT.

The chain recombines TRBV5-1 with TRBJ2-2, with a weak D call TRBD1 (5 bases). V lost 2 bases, J lost 2 bases, and 10 bases lay in between. This CDR3 is built from 15 residues. Germline lookup yields CDR1 SGHRS and CDR2 YFSETQ. The CDR3 is CASSFTTVNTGELFF. Written as DNA, the CDR3 is TGCGCCAGCAGCTTCACGACAGTTAACACCGGGGAGCTGTTTTTT.

The chain recombines TRBV5-6 with TRBJ2-1, with 10 bases that match TRBD2. The CDR3 is 16 residues long. Germline V gene sequence: CDR1 SGHDT, CDR2 YYEEEE. V shed 4 bases, J shed 10 bases, and the junction held 14 bases outside the gene matches. CDR3 DNA sequence: TGTGCCAGCAGCGTCAGCGGGAGGGCCCTAGTGGAGGAGCAGTTCTTC. It yields the protein CASSVSGRALVEEQFF.

This chain uses TRBV12-3 or TRBV12-4 with TRBJ2-3, with a tentative D call TRBD2 (7 bases). Trimming cost V 3 bases and J 8 bases, with 15 bases left between them. There are 14 residues in the CDR3. CDR3 protein: CASSLGGARGTQYF. The DNA for the CDR3 is TGTGCCAGCAGTTTGGGGGGGGCGCGAGGTACGCAGTATTTT.

V and J are TRBV9 and TRBJ2-5; D is perhaps TRBD2 (6 bases). Germline V gives CDR1 SGDLS, CDR2 YYNGEE. The CDR3 is 19 amino acids. Trimming cost V 1 base and J 2 bases, with 24 bases left between them. Written as DNA, the CDR3 is TGTGCCAGCAGCGTACATGATTCGGAAACGGGAGTACTGCAAGAGACCCAGTACTTC. Protein: CASSVHDSETGVLQETQYF.

The V and J genes are TRBV28 and TRBJ1-1; D remains ambiguous. Trimming took off 7 bases at V and 1 base at J, with 10 bases between the two ends. Germline V lookup: CDR1 MDHEN, CDR2 SYDVKM. This CDR3 has 13 residues. The CDR3 here is CASTNYENTEAFF. The CDR3 bases are TGTGCCAGCACCAACTACGAGAACACTGAAGCTTTCTTT.